The sample holds many counts of the clone carrying this TCR beta chain. TRAV- and TRBV-specific primers, spanning alpha and beta chains, primed first-strand cDNA. TCRs were put through around 20 PCR cycles of amplification with Phusion. A constant-region primer and the V-primer adapter served as the primer pair. TCRdb analysed the reads with MiXCR anew, one entry per CDR3 protein. Counted here are 60,000 to 90,000 distinct CDR3 sequences, roughly 31% occurring once; the ten biggest clones make up 11%. The data were obtained in a study of low-dose radiotherapy and immunotherapy resistance in tumors. Study overall: Intravenous ipilimumab 1 mg/kg every six weeks was given with nivolumab 240 mg every two weeks.

The time point denotes: before trial treatment. Administered to the donors were nivolumab, ipilimumab, aspirin, low-dose cyclophosphamide and low-dose radiotherapy. Each patient who was eligible had an advanced solid tumor with no tumor-infiltrating lymphocytes. V dropped 8 bases and J dropped 4; count of bases not matched to a gene: 16. CDR1 and CDR2 from the germline V gene are SGHRS and YFSETQ. The length of the CDR3 is 16 residues. The material sequenced was PBMCs, taken before treatment. This receptor was taken from a female donor with ovarian cancer. The V gene is TRBV5-1, the J gene TRBJ1-1; TRBD1 matches at 8 bases. The CDR3 sequence: CASGPGDRGGSTEAFF. DNA of the CDR3: TGCGCCAGTGGCCCCGGCGACAGGGGTGGCTCCACTGAAGCTTTCTTT. The whole variable domain, filled in from reference TRBV5-1 and TRBJ1-1, reads KAGVTQTPRYLIKTRGQQVTLSCSPISGHRSVSWYQQTPGQGLQFLFEYFSETQRNKGNFPGRFSGRQFSNSRSEMNVSTLELGDSALYLCASGPGDRGGSTEAFFGQGTRLTVV.